What follows describes a single T cell receptor beta chain. The antigen remains undetermined. These data come from a study of cytomegalovirus exposure and HLA in healthy donors. Study-level findings and limits: One variant, a missense change in DCLRE1C, was linked in a later analysis to TCR beta V- and J-gene trimming. 87-base-pair reads could not separate some V segments, including TRBV6-2 and TRBV6-3.

With 6 bases removed from V and 3 bases from J, the gap between germline ends came to 8 bases. CDR3 length: 11 amino acids. The germline gives CDR1 DFQATT, CDR2 SNEGSKA (reference sequence). PCR primers comprised 60 Vbeta and 13 Jbeta primers. Here immunoSEQ multiplex PCR was the method, and the copy in TCRdb shows in-frame clones only, minus some. The table includes 85,000 to 95,000 clones, roughly 70% detected once. The chain is built from TRBV20-1 and TRBJ1-1; the D gene is possibly TRBD1 (6 bases). The source material was PBMCs. The TCR was taken from a man aged 30 to 45 in good health and CMV-seropositive. CDR3 residues: CSAPGDTEAFF. The CDR3 DNA is TGCAGTGCCCCAGGGGACACTGAAGCTTTCTTT.